This T cell receptor beta chain came from a study of T cell changes during pregnancy in multiple sclerosis (dated by TCRdb to about 2019). About the study as a whole: In women with multiple sclerosis, the researchers looked at how the T cell repertoire shifted as pregnancy progressed.

Points on this clone: The target of this receptor is not known. The input lacks base qualities; no much larger clone sits a single base away.

Spanning cysteine to phenylalanine, the CDR3 consists of 16 amino acids. Here the CDR3 DNA is all that survives: 48 bases in frame from base 1. V loses 1 base of germline sequence and J loses 9 bases, and the interval between the two ends is 19 bases. Looking up the germline V gene (reference sequence) yields CDR1 LNHNV and CDR2 YYDKDF. The method was the immunoSEQ multiplex PCR assay. Entries here come from immuneACCESS through TCRdb and include only in-frame sequences with V and J called. Some clones fail to appear in such tables; in the studies checked, an unresolved V gene covers under half of the shortfall, and the cause of the remainder is unknown. Within this sample are tens of thousands of clones, with just over 90% of them counted one time only. 2% to 2.5% of the sample is held by the ten biggest clonotypes.

The sample was peripheral blood, taken in the second trimester of pregnancy. The rearranged segments are TRBV15 and TRBJ2-1; a tentative D call is TRBD2 (6 bases match). This TCR was sampled from a female donor in good health, enrolled as a control in a pregnancy study. CDR3 region: CATSRGSGRITSEQFF. The nucleotide sequence reads TGTGCCACCAGCAGAGGATCAGGGAGGATTACAAGTGAGCAGTTCTTC.